This T cell receptor beta chain was sequenced for a study of OX40 agonist ivuxolimab in advanced cancers. Looking at the study overall: The patients received ivuxolimab by intravenous route every 2 weeks at 0.01 to 10 mg/kg.

Germline V gives CDR1 ENHRY, CDR2 SYGVKD. With 2 bases clipped from V and 2 bases from J, the junction kept 5 bases outside the gene matches. The CDR3 is 15 residues long. Clones were read by immunoSEQ multiplex PCR, and TCRdb kept only the in-frame ones, dropping some. The sample includes about 99,000 clones, over 75% seen only once; the top ten take 0.31%. The investigators sampled blood at baseline, at cycle 4 day 1, and at cycle 7 day 1. This clone was counted once. The antigen remains unidentified. The study, taken as a whole, reports: In the 0.1 to 3.0 mg/kg range, CD4+ and CD8+ blood T cells had expanded clonally by week 6. Expanded clones were, on average, more numerous among CD8+ T cells than CD4+.

Specimen: CD4+ or CD8+ T cells sorted from blood, collected in a trial of the OX40 agonist ivuxolimab. The V call is TRBV10-3, the J call TRBJ1-2; 7 bases align to TRBD1. This clonotype originated in an adult with an advanced solid tumor such as melanoma, head and neck, liver or kidney cancer. CDR3 residues: CAISERQGLNYGYTF. CDR3 DNA sequence: TGTGCCATCAGTGAGAGACAGGGTCTCAACTATGGCTACACCTTC.